This TCR beta chain comes out of a study of T cells in Graves' hyperthyroidism and ophthalmopathy. General study findings and limits: The model forecast ophthalmopathy, anticipating it by a median roughly 6 months before onset. Researchers report that a 13 V-J model separated ophthalmopathy from stable hyperthyroidism.

The CDR3 has 15 residues. The germline V and J ends were trimmed by 3 bases and 1 base, with 13 bases remaining between them. Germline CDR1 reads MNHEY; CDR2 reads SMNVEV (reference sequence). Patients aged 18 to 65 with hyperthyroidism were newly diagnosed, with duration under 2 months. Amplified regions were TCR beta CDR3 sequences from RNA transcripts. The HTBI set primed first-round TCR CDR3 RT-PCR. Each CDR3 protein gets one entry after TCRdb re-called the multiplex PCR reads with MiXCR. The repertoire holds some 460,000 distinct CDR3 sequences, with less than 20% as singletons. A word on this clonotype: The antigen remains unidentified.

Sequencing was done on a sample of blood. The sequence was obtained from a woman younger than 35 with Graves' hyperthyroidism. J is TRBJ2-7 and V is TRBV27, with D perhaps assigned TRBD1 or TRBD2 (6 bases each). In DNA, the CDR3 is TGTGCCAGCAGTTTTGGGGGGCCCGGGTCCTACGAGCAGTACTTC. Amino acid sequence: CASSFGGPGSYEQYF.